Each of the 30 T cell receptor beta chains below was sequenced from the same sample in a study of Graves' ophthalmopathy and Graves' hyperthyroidism listed by TCRdb under 2018. Data came from an Illumina HiSeq 2000. For repertoire sequencing, the TCR beta CDR3 regions were amplified from RNA transcripts. A first-round RT-PCR used HTBI primers with the Qiagen OneStep RT-PCR kit, followed by a second-round multiplex PCR, size selection and purification. The public reads were quality trimmed at Q25 with fastp and then assembled into clones with MiXCR by TCRdb, keeping productive beta chains. Every distinct CDR3 protein forms one entry, paired with its most common genes and DNA. The sample table shows just over 400,000 distinct CDR3 sequences, and approximately 21% are seen once. Of the sample, around 3.2% falls within the top ten clones. The specimen sequenced was peripheral blood. Receptors were obtained from a woman under 30 with stable Graves' hyperthyroidism. Donor details come from another sample of the same person, matched by shared clones.

In this sample, this clonotype turned up many times. The J gene is TRBJ1-2, the V gene TRBV28; D remains unclear. Trimming cost V 3 bases and J 5 bases, with 7 bases left between them. From germline, CDR1 is MDHEN and CDR2 SYDVKM. This CDR3 is 12 amino acids long. CDR3 amino acids: CASSLGTYGYTF. CDR3 bases: TGTGCCAGCAGTTTGGGTACTTATGGCTACACCTTC.

Concerning this clonotype: A much larger clone is a single base away; this may be a read error. The chain links TRBV18 to TRBJ1-5; unclear D gene. The germline V gene encodes CDR1 KGHSH and CDR2 LQKENI. The V gene lost 4 bases and the J gene lost 12 bases, with 16 bases spanning the gap. The CDR3 length is 13 residues. CDR3 in amino acids: CASSQGGMRLQHF. The CDR3 DNA sequence: TGTGCCAGCTCACAGGGAGGGATGCGGCTCCAGCATTTT.

This clonotype has a count of ten or more. This chain joins TRBV20-1 and TRBJ2-6; a possible D gene is TRBD1 (6 bases). In germline, CDR1 is DFQATT, CDR2 SNEGSKA (reference sequence). Deletions cut 3 bases from V and 0 bases from J, with 18 bases between. The CDR3 runs 18 residues. The CDR3 DNA sequence: TGCAGTGCTAGGGTCCCACAGGGATCAGGCTCTGGGGCCAACGTCCTGACTTTC. The encoded protein is CSARVPQGSGSGANVLTF.

This clonotype was recorded at least ten times. The rearrangement joins TRBV19 to TRBJ2-5; perhaps TRBD1 as D (6 bases). There are 15 residues in the CDR3. Trimming removed 4 bases from V and 5 bases from J, with 17 bases in between. Germline loops: CDR1 LNHDA, CDR2 SQIVND (reference sequence). The CDR3 spells CASSTGAVLYETQYF. For the CDR3, the DNA is TGTGCCAGTAGTACAGGGGCGGTCCTTTATGAGACCCAGTACTTC.

This clonotype was seen at least ten times. The chain links TRBV12-3 or TRBV12-4 to TRBJ1-1, with 7 nucleotides matching TRBD1. V dropped 3 bases and J dropped 6; count of bases not matched to a gene: 4. The length of the CDR3 is 13 residues. CDR3 sequence reads: CASSLLQGAEAFF. The DNA of the CDR3 is TGTGCCAGCAGTTTGTTGCAGGGGGCTGAAGCTTTCTTT.

Worth noting for this clonotype: A much more abundant neighbour one base away suggests this may be a read error. The chain joins TRBV25-1 to TRBJ1-5; D gene unclear. Per the germline V gene, CDR1 is MGHDK and CDR2 is SYGVNS. CDR3 length: 14 amino acids. CDR3 sequence reads: CAISEYYSNQPQHF. CDR3 sequence (DNA): TGTGCCATCAGTGAATACTATAGCAATCAGCCCCAGCATTTT.

The rearrangement uses TRBV11-2 and TRBJ2-7; D may be TRBD2 (6 bases). CDR3 length equals 17 residues. The V and J ends lost 1 base and 0 bases respectively, with 16 bases between them. CDR1 is SGHAT and CDR2 is FQNNGV in the germline V gene. DNA of the CDR3: TGTGCCAGCAGCTTAGTATGGAGGGCAGGGAGCTCCTACGAGCAGTACTTC. Its protein product is CASSLVWRAGSSYEQYF.

This clonotype was detected many times. The V call is TRBV6-2 or TRBV6-3, the J call TRBJ2-7, with D possibly matching TRBD2 (6 bases). Trimming stripped 5 bases from V and 4 bases from J, with 15 bases between. The CDR3 length is 14 residues. From germline, CDR1 is MNHEY and CDR2 SVGEGT. The CDR3, as DNA: TGTGCCAGCAGTCGGGGACTCCCTGGGTACGAGCAGTACTTC. It specifies CASSRGLPGYEQYF.

This clonotype was seen at least ten times. The genes are TRBV5-1 and TRBJ1-1, with TRBD1 matching 11 bases. The CDR3 loop spans 15 amino acids. Per the germline V gene, CDR1 is SGHRS and CDR2 is YFSETQ. Trimming took 5 bases from V and 4 from J; bases not matched to a gene: 7. CDR3 residues: CASSSTGTGGTEAFF. DNA of the CDR3: TGCGCCAGCAGTTCTACCGGGACAGGGGGCACTGAAGCTTTCTTT.

The chain has TRBV28 and TRBJ2-7, with D perhaps matching TRBD1 (5 bases). This CDR3 is built from 13 residues. V dropped 3 bases and J dropped 5 bases, with 11 bases sitting between them. Germline V gene lookup returns CDR1 MDHEN and CDR2 SYDVKM. CDR3 sequence (DNA): TGTGCCAGCAGTTTGGCAGGGAACGACGAGCAGTACTTC. This sequence encodes CASSLAGNDEQYF.

This clonotype was found many times. This may arise from a read error, as a much more abundant clone is one base away. The chain recombines TRBV11-2 with TRBJ2-7; D may be TRBD1 or TRBD2 (7 bases each). CDR1 and CDR2 (germline): SGHAT, FQNNGV. The CDR3 is 12 amino acids. Deletions cut 7 bases from V and 6 bases from J, with 13 bases between. The CDR3 is CASTQGEGEQYF. In nucleotides, the CDR3 is TGTGCCAGCACCCAGGGGGAGGGCGAGCAGTACTTC.

This clonotype was seen at least ten times. The chain combines TRBV7-2 with TRBJ2-2, with TRBD2 matching 7 bases. The junction had 8 bases not matched to a gene; V was cut back by 4 bases and J by 6 bases. In germline, CDR1 is SGHTA, CDR2 FQGNSA. The CDR3 contains 15 residues. CDR3 amino acids: CASSYGLVVPGELFF. The CDR3 DNA sequence: TGTGCCAGCAGCTATGGACTAGTCGTACCCGGGGAGCTGTTTTTT.

This clonotype was counted many times. This chain links TRBV6-5 with TRBJ2-7; either TRBD1 or TRBD2 may supply D (5 bases each). The CDR3 runs 14 residues. Germline-derived CDR1 and CDR2 are MNHEY and SVGAGI. V was cut by 5 bases and J by 2 bases, with 13 bases left in between. CDR3 nucleotide sequence: TGTGCCAGCAGTACCAGGGACGGTACCTACGAGCAGTACTTC. It yields the protein CASSTRDGTYEQYF.

V is TRBV19 and J is TRBJ2-7; 7 bases map to TRBD1. The CDR3 runs 14 residues. V lost 8 bases and J lost 3; bases outside the gene matches: 10. Germline V lookup: CDR1 LNHDA, CDR2 SQIVND (reference sequence). The CDR3 loop reads CASRARQGRYEQYF. CDR3 sequence (DNA): TGTGCCAGTCGCGCAAGACAGGGTCGCTACGAGCAGTACTTC.

Many counts were recorded for this clonotype. This chain joins TRBV6-1 and TRBJ2-5; D call uncertain. V lost 3 bases and J lost 0, with 5 bases in between. The CDR3 runs to 13 residues. Germline-derived CDR1 and CDR2 are MNHNS and SASEGT. The CDR3 loop reads CASSDEYQETQYF. The CDR3 DNA follows: TGTGCCAGCAGTGACGAGTACCAAGAGACCCAGTACTTC.

This clonotype has just a few counts. The V call is TRBV6-1, the J call TRBJ2-7, with D tentatively TRBD1 or TRBD2 (5 bases each). Looked up from germline, CDR1 is MNHNS and CDR2 is SASEGT. The CDR3 is 12 amino acids. The V end was cut by 6 bases, the J end by 6 bases, with 12 bases between. The CDR3 reads CASSEGPFEQYF. The CDR3 nucleotides are TGTGCCAGCAGCGAGGGACCGTTCGAGCAGTACTTC.

A remark on this clonotype: This could be a read error, since a much larger clone is one nucleotide away. The chain employs TRBV25-1 and TRBJ2-7, with 7 bases identical to TRBD2. CDR1 and CDR2 (germline): MGHDK, SYGVNS. The CDR3 length is 15 residues. V was clipped by 8 bases and J by 5 bases; unmatched bases: 15. The CDR3 reads CASSPGKDSGHEQYF. The CDR3 DNA is TGTGCCAGCTCCCCCGGAAAGGATAGCGGGCACGAGCAGTACTTC.

A remark on this clonotype: Being one base from a much bigger clone, this may be a read error. J is TRBJ1-2 and V is TRBV29-1; a weak D match, TRBD1 (6 bases). Germline V gives CDR1 SQVTM, CDR2 ANQGSEA. This CDR3 spans 11 amino acids. This CDR3 is CSVEWGRGYSF. CDR3 nucleotide sequence: TGCAGCGTTGAATGGGGGCGTGGCTACAGCTTC.

This clonotype was detected many times. The chain couples TRBV11-2 to TRBJ2-2; the D is unclear. V was clipped by 7 bases and J by 4 bases, with 10 bases between them. The length of the CDR3 is 13 residues. Germline assignment: CDR1 SGHAT and CDR2 FQNNGV. The CDR3 bases are TGTGCCAGCACCGGAACTTTCACCGGGGAGCTGTTTTTT. This gives the protein CASTGTFTGELFF.

This clonotype appeared many times. The V call is TRBV6-2 or TRBV6-3, the J call TRBJ2-7; D perhaps matches TRBD2 (5 bases). V shed 4 bases and J shed 5 bases, with 15 bases lying between them. The CDR3 length is 14 residues. Germline V gene lookup returns CDR1 MNHEY and CDR2 SVGEGT. The CDR3 loop reads CASSSREPFHEQYF. CDR3 coding DNA: TGTGCCAGCAGTTCCCGGGAACCATTCCACGAGCAGTACTTC.

This clonotype was observed at least ten times. The chain combines TRBV30 with TRBJ2-7, with TRBD2 as a possible D gene (7 bases). Germline V gene lookup returns CDR1 GTSNPN and CDR2 SVGIG (reference sequence). Trimming left V 8 bases short and J 7 bases short, with 24 bases between. This CDR3 comprises 14 residues. CDR3 residues: CAGGRGSPTREQYF. As DNA, the CDR3 is TGTGCCGGGGGGCGGGGGTCCCCTACGAGGGAGCAGTACTTC.

Many counts were recorded for this clonotype. The chain links TRBV28 to TRBJ1-5; D gene unclear. This CDR3 spans 14 amino acids. Trimming left V 7 bases short and J 5 bases short, with 15 bases between. Germline loops: CDR1 MDHEN, CDR2 SYDVKM. CDR3: CASKQTFSYQPQHF. CDR3 coding DNA: TGTGCCAGCAAACAGACATTTTCTTATCAGCCCCAGCATTTT.

This chain joins TRBV18 and TRBJ1-1; D call uncertain. There are 13 residues in the CDR3. Germline lookup yields CDR1 KGHSH and CDR2 LQKENI. Deletions cut 2 bases from V and 3 bases from J, with 7 bases between. The CDR3 here is CASSPVGDTEAFF. In DNA, the CDR3 is TGTGCCAGCTCACCAGTTGGAGACACTGAAGCTTTCTTT.

This clonotype occurred a few times. This chain uses TRBV12-3 or TRBV12-4 with TRBJ1-1; 7 nucleotides align to TRBD1. J was trimmed by 2 bases and V by 6 bases; bases with no gene match: 6. CDR3 length: 14 amino acids. The CDR3 spells CASSPQGFNTEAFF. The CDR3 bases are TGTGCCAGCAGCCCACAGGGGTTTAACACTGAAGCTTTCTTT.

This clonotype was recorded many times. This chain connects TRBV29-1 to TRBJ1-5; 9 nucleotides line up with TRBD1. V lost 6 bases and J lost 5; bases outside the gene matches: 2. The CDR3 is 12 amino acids. Germline V lookup: CDR1 SQVTM, CDR2 ANQGSEA. The CDR3 loop is CSVWTGDQPQHF. As DNA, the CDR3 is TGCAGCGTATGGACAGGGGATCAGCCCCAGCATTTT.

This clonotype was observed a few times. Germline and junction disagree at one end, which may indicate a read error. This sequence joins TRBV5-6 and TRBJ2-4, with D perhaps being TRBD1 or TRBD2 (5 bases each). Germline assignment: CDR1 SGHDT and CDR2 YYEEEE. There are 13 residues in the CDR3. The CDR3 bases are TGTGCCAGCAGCTTTGTGGGGGAAAACATTAAGTACTTC. Translated: CASSFVGENIKYF.

Details on this clonotype: A read error is possible here, since a much larger clone lies one base away. The chain links TRBV7-2 to TRBJ2-5, with D maybe TRBD2 (5 bases). Trimming removed 5 bases from V and 2 bases from J, with 12 bases in between. Germline V gives CDR1 SGHTA, CDR2 FQGNSA. The length of the CDR3 is 14 residues. CDR3 nucleotides: TGTGCCAGCAGCCCTCGGGGATTACAAGAGACCCAGTACTTC. It yields the protein CASSPRGLQETQYF.

This clonotype was counted many times. V gene TRBV29-1 combines with J gene TRBJ2-5; TRBD2 matches 12 bases. This CDR3 region has 18 residues. Germline values: CDR1 SQVTM, CDR2 ANQGSEA. J lost 4 bases, V lost 3 bases, and 15 bases had no gene match. The DNA of the CDR3 is TGCAGCGTTGACACCCGGGGGTCTAGCGGGAGGGCGGGAGAGACCCAGTACTTC. Translation: CSVDTRGSSGRAGETQYF. The whole variable domain, filled in from reference TRBV29-1 and TRBJ2-5, reads SAVISQKPSRDICQRGTSLTIQCQVDSQVTMMFWYRQQPGQSLTLIATANQGSEATYESGFVIDKFPISRPNLTFSTLTVSNMSPEDSSIYLCSVDTRGSSGRAGETQYFGPGTRLLVL.

This clonotype has ten or more counts. This may be a read error: a much more frequent sequence differs by one nucleotide. The gene calls are TRBV7-2 and TRBJ1-1; 7 bases match TRBD1. The CDR3 is made up of 14 amino acids. The germline V gene encodes CDR1 SGHTA and CDR2 FQGNSA. V gave up 6 bases and J gave up 0 bases; unmatched junction bases: 4. Here the CDR3 reads CASSMGQLNTEAFF. The CDR3 bases are TGTGCCAGCAGTATGGGACAGCTGAACACTGAAGCTTTCTTT.

This clonotype was seen ten or more times. The chain combines TRBV2 with TRBJ2-5, with 8 positions matching TRBD1. This CDR3 is 14 amino acids long. Unmatched junction bases numbered 6, after V lost 4 bases and J lost 5 bases. Per the germline V gene, CDR1 is SNHLY and CDR2 is FYNNEI. CDR3 loop: CASSVRTGSETQYF. The CDR3 DNA reads TGTGCCAGCAGTGTACGGACAGGGAGCGAGACCCAGTACTTC.